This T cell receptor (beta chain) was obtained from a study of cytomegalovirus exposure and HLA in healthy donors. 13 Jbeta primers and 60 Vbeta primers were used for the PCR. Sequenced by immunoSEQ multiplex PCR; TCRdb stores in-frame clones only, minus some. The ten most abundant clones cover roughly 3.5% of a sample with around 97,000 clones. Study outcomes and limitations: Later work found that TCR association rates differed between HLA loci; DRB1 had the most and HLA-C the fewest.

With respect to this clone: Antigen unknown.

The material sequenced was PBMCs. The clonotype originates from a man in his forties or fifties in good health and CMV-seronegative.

DNA of the CDR3: TGTGCCAGCAGCCCGCAGGGGTCTGGCTACACCTTC. Translated, it gives CASSPQGSGYTF. The genes are TRBV5-6 and TRBJ1-2; a possible D gene is TRBD1 (6 bases). The V gene lost 4 bases and the J gene lost 7 bases, with 11 bases spanning the gap. CDR1 and CDR2 (germline): SGHDT, YYEEEE. This CDR3 is 12 amino acids long.